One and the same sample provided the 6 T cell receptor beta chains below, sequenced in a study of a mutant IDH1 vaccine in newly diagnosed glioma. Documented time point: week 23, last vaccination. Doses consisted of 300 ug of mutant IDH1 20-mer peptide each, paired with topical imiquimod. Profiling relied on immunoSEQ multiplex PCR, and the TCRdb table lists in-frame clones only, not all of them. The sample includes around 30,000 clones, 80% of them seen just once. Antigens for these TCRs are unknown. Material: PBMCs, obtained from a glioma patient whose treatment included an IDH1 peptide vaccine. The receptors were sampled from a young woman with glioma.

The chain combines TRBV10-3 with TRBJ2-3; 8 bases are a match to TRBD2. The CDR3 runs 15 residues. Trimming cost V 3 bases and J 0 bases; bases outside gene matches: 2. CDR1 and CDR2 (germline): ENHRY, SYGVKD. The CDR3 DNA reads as TGTGCCATCAGTGACGGGGGGGGTAGCACAGATACGCAGTATTTT. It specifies CAISDGGGSTDTQYF.

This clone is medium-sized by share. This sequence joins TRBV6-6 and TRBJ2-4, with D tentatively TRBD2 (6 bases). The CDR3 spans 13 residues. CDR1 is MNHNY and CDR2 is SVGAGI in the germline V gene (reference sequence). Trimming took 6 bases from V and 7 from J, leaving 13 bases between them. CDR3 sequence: CASRLASDNIQYF. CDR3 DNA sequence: TGTGCCAGCAGACTAGCCTCGGACAACATTCAGTACTTC.

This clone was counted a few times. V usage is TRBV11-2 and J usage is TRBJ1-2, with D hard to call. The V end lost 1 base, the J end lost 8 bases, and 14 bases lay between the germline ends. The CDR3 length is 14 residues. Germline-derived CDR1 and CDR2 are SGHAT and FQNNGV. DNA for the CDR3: TGTGCCAGCAGCTTAGCGGTCAGGTTCACGGGCTACACCTTC. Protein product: CASSLAVRFTGYTF. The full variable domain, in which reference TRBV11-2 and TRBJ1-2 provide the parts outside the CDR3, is EAGVAQSPRYKIIEKRQSVAFWCNPISGHATLYWYQQILGQGPKLLIQFQNNGVVDDSQLPKDRFSAERLKGVDSTLKIQPAKLEDSAVYLCASSLAVRFTGYTFGSGTRLTVV.

The CDR3 spells CSVYDRGLDEKLFF. Here the CDR3 DNA reads TGCAGCGTTTACGACAGGGGGCTTGATGAAAAACTGTTTTTT. The V gene is TRBV29-1, the J gene TRBJ1-4, with 10 bases aligning to TRBD1. CDR1 and CDR2 from the germline V gene are SQVTM and ANQGSEA. The CDR3 is made up of 14 amino acids. With V trimmed by 5 bases and J by 6 bases, 6 bases remained unmatched.

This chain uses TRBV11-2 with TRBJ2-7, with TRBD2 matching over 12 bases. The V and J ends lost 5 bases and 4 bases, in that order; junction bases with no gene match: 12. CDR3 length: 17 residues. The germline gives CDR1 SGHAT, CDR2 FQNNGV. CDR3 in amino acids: CASSRGTSGGIPYEQYF. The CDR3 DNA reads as TGTGCCAGCAGCAGGGGAACTAGCGGGGGGATCCCTTACGAGCAGTACTTC.

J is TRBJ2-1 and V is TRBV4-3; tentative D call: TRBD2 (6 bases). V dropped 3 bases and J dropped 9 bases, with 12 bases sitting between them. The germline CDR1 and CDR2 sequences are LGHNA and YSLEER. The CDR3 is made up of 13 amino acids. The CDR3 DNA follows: TGCGCCAGCAGCCAGACTAGTTCTCGTGAGCAGTTCTTC. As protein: CASSQTSSREQFF.